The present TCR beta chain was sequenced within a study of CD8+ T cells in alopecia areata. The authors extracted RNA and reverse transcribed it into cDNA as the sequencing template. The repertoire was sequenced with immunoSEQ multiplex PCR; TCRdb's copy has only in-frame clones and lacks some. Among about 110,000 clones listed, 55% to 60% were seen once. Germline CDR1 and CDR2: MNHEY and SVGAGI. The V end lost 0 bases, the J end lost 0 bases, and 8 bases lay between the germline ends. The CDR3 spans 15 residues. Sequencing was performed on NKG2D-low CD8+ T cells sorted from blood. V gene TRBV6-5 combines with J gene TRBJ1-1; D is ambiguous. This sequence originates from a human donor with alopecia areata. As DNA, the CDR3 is TGTGCCAGCAGTTACTCGGAGACATTGAACACTGAAGCTTTCTTT. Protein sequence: CASSYSETLNTEAFF.